This paragraph reports one T cell receptor beta chain. This entry comes from a study of blood T cell repertoires in COVID-19. Study in general: T cells, B-cell-depleted T cells, or PBMCs provided the cDNA or gDNA that served as material.

There are 17 residues in the CDR3. Germline assignment: CDR1 LNHDA and CDR2 SQIVND (reference sequence). After removal of 5 bases from V and 4 bases from J, the junction contained 14 bases not matched to a gene. Only in-frame clones appear in the TCRdb table, and some are missing; sequencing was by immunoSEQ multiplex PCR. Among around 240,000 clones, around 83% were seen once, and the ten largest hold just under 1%. The chain is built from TRBV19 and TRBJ2-3, with 8 bases aligning to TRBD1. The clonotype originates from a man aged 35 to 55 with acute or convalescent COVID-19. The specimen sequenced was peripheral blood. Here the CDR3 DNA reads TGTGCCAGTAGTCCCCGACGACAGGGGCCCACGGCAGATACGCAGTATTTT. This encodes CASSPRRQGPTADTQYF. The complete variable domain, with remaining parts taken from reference TRBV19 and TRBJ2-3, reads DGGITQSPKYLFRKEGQNVTLSCEQNLNHDAMYWYRQDPGQGLRLIYYSQIVNDFQKGDIAEGYSVSREKKESFPLTVTSAQKNPTAFYLCASSPRRQGPTADTQYFGPGTRLTVL.